One sample yielded the 8 T cell receptor beta chains listed below, sequenced in a study of blood T cell repertoires in COVID-19. The data were produced by immunoSEQ multiplex PCR, yet TCRdb's version contains in-frame clones alone and is incomplete. Of 200,000 to 300,000 clones in the sample, roughly 90% were seen once. The specimen sequenced was peripheral blood. These receptors originate from a man aged 55 to 69 who had recovered from COVID-19.

This clone was seen a handful of times. The chain uses TRBV27 and TRBJ2-7, with D tentatively TRBD1 (5 bases). With 6 bases removed from V and 2 bases from J, the gap between germline ends came to 14 bases. CDR3 length: 14 amino acids. CDR1 is MNHEY and CDR2 is SMNVEV in the germline V gene (reference sequence). The chain's CDR3 is CASRISDIAYEQYF. The CDR3 region has the DNA TGTGCCAGCAGGATTTCGGACATTGCCTACGAGCAGTACTTC.

The chain uses TRBV29-1 and TRBJ1-1; D is possibly TRBD1 (6 bases). V was cut by 5 bases and J by 2 bases, with 12 bases left in between. The CDR3 length is 13 residues. CDR1 and CDR2 from the germline V gene are SQVTM and ANQGSEA. The CDR3: CSVNGGLNTEAFF. For the CDR3, the DNA is TGCAGCGTTAACGGGGGGCTTAACACTGAAGCTTTCTTT.

The rearrangement uses TRBV5-1 and TRBJ1-5, with 9 bases aligning to TRBD1. This CDR3 has 15 amino acids. Germline CDR1 reads SGHRS; CDR2 reads YFSETQ. V trimming: 1 base; J trimming: 4 bases; junction bases outside the gene matches: 3. Written as DNA, the CDR3 is TGCGCCAGCAGCTTGTTGACAGGGGGAAATCAGCCCCAGCATTTT. Translated: CASSLLTGGNQPQHF.

This chain connects TRBV29-1 to TRBJ1-2, with a possible D match to TRBD1 (6 bases). This CDR3 has 15 residues. Looked up from germline, CDR1 is SQVTM and CDR2 is ANQGSEA. Trimming took off 5 bases at V and 1 base at J, with 17 bases between the two ends. CDR3 amino acids: CSVTPRGVGNYGYTF. CDR3 sequence (DNA): TGCAGCGTTACCCCCAGGGGTGTAGGTAACTATGGCTACACCTTC.

This clone occurred a few times. The chain employs TRBV5-4 and TRBJ2-1; 12 nucleotides match TRBD2. V gave up 0 bases and J gave up 4 bases; unmatched junction bases: 5. The CDR3 is made up of 17 amino acids. Germline V CDR1 and CDR2: SGHNT, YYREEE (reference sequence). As DNA, the CDR3 is TGTGCCAGCAGCTTGGCGTCTAGCGGGGGGGGTTACAATGAGCAGTTCTTC. Translated, it gives CASSLASSGGGYNEQFF.

The V call is TRBV7-2, the J call TRBJ2-7; 8 nucleotides align to TRBD2. J gave up 7 bases and V 5 bases, and 1 base lay outside the gene matches. Germline V gene data show CDR1 as SGHTA and CDR2 as FQGNSA. This CDR3 has 11 residues. The CDR3 protein is CASSQRGEQYF. The CDR3 bases are TGTGCCAGCAGCCAGCGGGGGGAGCAGTACTTC.

The V call is TRBV29-1, the J call TRBJ1-2; D might be TRBD1 (6 bases). The V end was cut by 5 bases, the J end by 4 bases, with 14 bases between. CDR1 is SQVTM, CDR2 ANQGSEA, per germline. The CDR3 runs to 13 residues. CDR3 amino acids: CSVTGRGGYGYTF. The CDR3 DNA reads TGCAGCGTTACAGGGAGGGGAGGCTATGGCTACACCTTC.

The V and J genes are TRBV19 and TRBJ2-1; the D gene is possibly TRBD1 (6 bases). The ends were cut back, 5 bases at V and 8 bases at J, with 22 bases in the middle. CDR3 length equals 16 residues. Germline V lookup: CDR1 LNHDA, CDR2 SQIVND (reference sequence). In DNA form, the CDR3 reads TGTGCCAGTAGTCCCCGGACAGACAAAACCGGCTATGAGCAGTTCTTC. Translating it yields CASSPRTDKTGYEQFF.